This TCR beta chain was identified during a study of T cells after yellow fever vaccination (dated by TCRdb to the late 2010s). About the full investigation: The SMART-Seq v4 Ultra Low Input RNA kit was used to prepare libraries from fractions with low cell numbers. To track T-cell clones before and after primary and booster YFV17D yellow fever vaccination, bulk TCR alpha and beta repertoires were sequenced longitudinally. Two healthy male donors made up the cohort, one aged 18 to 30 years and the other aged 30 to 40 years. Blood was collected at multiple timepoints before and after primary and secondary immunization, and bulk PBMC replicates and cell subsets were isolated.

TCR cDNA was synthesized by 5'RACE template switching, which introduced a universal primer site and unique molecular identifiers. Priming for cDNA synthesis came from both the TCR alpha and TCR beta constant segments. Two PCR steps were used to amplify libraries, with sample barcodes and sequencing adapters being added in the second step. Sequencing of the libraries was done on either Illumina HiSeq 2500 (2x100 bp) or NovaSeq (2x150 bp). The authors' pipeline ran thus. Reads were demultiplexed and collapsed into UMI consensus sequences with MIGEC, and V(D)J alignment was performed with MiXCR. Using edgeR on replicate PBMC samples, clonotypes were called vaccine-responding if FDR was below 0.01 and the log2 fold change was above 5 up to day 15. Each bulk clonotype received a CD4 or CD8 identity based on whether the sequenced CD4 or CD8 repertoire contained that clonotype at higher abundance. TCRdb redid the processing of the public reads, applying fastp at Q25 and MiXCR, and retained in-frame beta chains. Each record represents a unique CDR3 protein, reported with the most common genes and DNA among its rows. The V and J calls were determined by TCRdb, not by the authors. A total of around 550,000 distinct CDR3 sequences appear in this sample, over 15% of them only once. Approximately 14% of the sample goes to the ten largest clones.

Taken with the paper, the label for treatment or condition translates to: live attenuated yellow fever vaccine strain. At each blood-draw timepoint, two biological replicates of bulk PBMCs were collected. A standard Ficoll-Paque protocol was used to isolate PBMCs from peripheral blood. TriZol was used to extract RNA from bulk PBMCs, CD4 and CD8 fractions, and dextramer-positive and dextramer-negative fractions. Beyond this particular receptor, the publication reports: Compared with the primary T-cell response, the secondary T-cell response was weaker but faster, peaking on day 5 rather than day 15. After the booster, most of the clones that had expanded following primary vaccination were detected again (96% of CD4 and roughly 90% of CD8), which suggests that memory was broadly maintained. Only a couple of donors were included in the study, so the extent to which the findings can be generalized is limited. Because abundant contaminating clonotypes from the bulk population could be contained in FACS-sorted repertoires, computational filtering was required. A small fraction of clonotypes appeared in both the CD4 and CD8 compartments, likely as a result of convergent recombination.

The germline ends are 8 bases apart after V is trimmed by 1 base and J by 2 bases. The CDR3 holds 14 amino acids from the cysteine to the phenylalanine. The retained sequence is limited to the CDR3, 42 bases, with the frame set at the first base. Based on the germline V gene, the CDR1 and CDR2 sequences are LGHNA and YSLEER. Only a few counts were recorded for this clonotype. Its antigen remains undetermined. Base qualities are not provided; no much larger clone lies one nucleotide away. The TCR comes from a man in his thirties or forties who received the YFV17D yellow fever vaccine. The chain was built from TRBV4-3 and TRBJ2-5; the D gene lacks a confident call. This sample comprised PBMCs, obtained 15 days after the yellow fever booster vaccination. The CDR3 amino acid sequence is: CASSQGQQQETQYF. In nucleotides, the sequence is TGCGCCAGCAGCCAAGGGCAGCAACAAGAGACCCAGTACTTC.